This passage covers 14 T cell receptor beta chains from one sample sequenced in a study of blood T cell repertoires in COVID-19. Method: immunoSEQ multiplex PCR; TCRdb's copy keeps in-frame clones and lacks some. This table has fewer than 200,000 clones, 70% to 90% appearing once. The sequenced sample consisted of peripheral blood. The source is a man aged 45 to 65 with active or convalescent COVID-19.

The V and J genes are TRBV7-9 and TRBJ1-1; D call uncertain. CDR1 SEHNR and CDR2 FQNEAQ come from the germline V gene (reference sequence). The CDR3 length is 14 residues. Between the trimmed V and J ends, which lost 1 base and 7 bases, there was a span of 13 bases. DNA of the CDR3: TGTGCCAGCAGCTTAGTCTTGGTGGCGGATGAAGCTTTCTTT. Residues: CASSLVLVADEAFF.

J is TRBJ2-3 and V is TRBV4-2, with D maybe TRBD2 (5 bases). Trimming removed 0 bases from V and 6 bases from J, with 13 bases in between. Germline CDR1 and CDR2: LGHNA and YNFKEQ. The CDR3 is made up of 15 amino acids. Written as DNA, the CDR3 is TGTGCCAGCAGCCAAGATAGCCTAGCATATGATACGCAGTATTTT. Translated, it gives CASSQDSLAYDTQYF.

V and J are TRBV12-3 or TRBV12-4 and TRBJ2-1; TRBD1 is a possible D gene (5 bases). The V and J ends lost 7 bases and 6 bases respectively, with 13 bases between them. The CDR3 has 13 amino acids. CDR3 loop: CASIQGWGNEQFF. Written as DNA, the CDR3 is TGTGCCAGCATCCAGGGATGGGGCAATGAGCAGTTCTTC.

The rearrangement uses TRBV4-3 and TRBJ1-5; TRBD1 matches 7 bases. The V and J ends lost 1 base and 6 bases, in that order; junction bases with no gene match: 9. The germline CDR1 and CDR2 sequences are LGHNA and YSLEER. The CDR3 totals 16 residues. The CDR3 region has the DNA TGCGCCAGCAGCCAAGTAAGAACAGGGGTGAGTCAGCCCCAGCATTTT. Its translation is CASSQVRTGVSQPQHF.

This clone appeared a few times. The chain uses TRBV9 and TRBJ1-5; 7 bases line up with TRBD1. CDR3 length equals 15 residues. Germline trimming cut 0 bases from V and 3 bases from J; bases unmatched to any gene: 3. Germline V gives CDR1 SGDLS, CDR2 YYNGEE. CDR3: CASSVGQGLNQPQHF. The CDR3 DNA is TGTGCCAGCAGCGTAGGACAGGGACTCAATCAGCCCCAGCATTTT.

The V gene is TRBV5-4, the J gene TRBJ1-3; D is unclear. The length of the CDR3 is 14 residues. In germline, CDR1 is SGHNT, CDR2 YYREEE (reference sequence). The ends were cut back, 3 bases at V and 6 bases at J, with 13 bases in the middle. CDR3 sequence (DNA): TGTGCCAGCAGCTCCGGGGTCAACGAAAACACCATATATTTT. The encoded protein is CASSSGVNENTIYF.

V and J are TRBV10-3 and TRBJ2-2; D unresolved. Trimming removed 3 bases from V and 1 base from J, with 9 bases in between. In germline, CDR1 is ENHRY, CDR2 SYGVKD. The length of the CDR3 is 15 residues. CDR3 region: CAISDRQRNTGELFF. CDR3 DNA sequence: TGTGCCATCAGTGATCGGCAGCGGAACACCGGGGAGCTGTTTTTT.

In DNA, the CDR3 is TGTGCCACCAGCGGCAGGGGTGAACAGCCCCAGCATTTT. Its protein product is CATSGRGEQPQHF. The chain has TRBV15 and TRBJ1-5, with a weak D call TRBD1 (6 bases). The germline V gene has CDR1 LNHNV and CDR2 YYDKDF (reference sequence). The CDR3 is 13 residues long. With 5 bases removed from V and 7 bases from J, the gap between germline ends came to 12 bases. The full variable domain, its missing parts supplied by reference TRBV15 and TRBJ1-5, is DAMVIQNPRYQVTQFGKPVTLSCSQTLNHNVMYWYQQKSSQAPKLLFHYYDKDFNNEADTPDNFQSRRPNTSFCFLDIRSPGLGDTAMYLCATSGRGEQPQHFGDGTRLSIL.

This sequence joins TRBV5-1 and TRBJ1-1; no definite D call. CDR1 SGHRS and CDR2 YFSETQ come from the germline V gene. There are 15 residues in the CDR3. The V end lost 2 bases, the J end lost 2 bases, and 13 bases lay between the germline ends. Here the CDR3 DNA reads TGCGCCAGCAGCTTTACTGGAGCCGCAAACACTGAAGCTTTCTTT. Translated: CASSFTGAANTEAFF.

V is TRBV27 and J is TRBJ1-2; TRBD1 agrees at 8 bases. The germline V gene has CDR1 MNHEY and CDR2 SMNVEV (reference sequence). V dropped 2 bases and J dropped 7; count of bases not matched to a gene: 3. The CDR3 is made up of 13 amino acids. The CDR3 protein is CASSLHDRGGYTF. The CDR3, as DNA: TGTGCCAGCAGTTTACACGACAGGGGTGGCTACACCTTC.

CDR3 nucleotide sequence: TGTGCCAGCAGCTTTTACCTAGCGACTATGTCGAGGGGCGAGCAGTACTTC. It translates to CASSFYLATMSRGEQYF. This chain links TRBV7-2 with TRBJ2-7; the D gene is possibly TRBD2 (6 bases). The germline V and J ends were trimmed by 3 bases and 6 bases, with 24 bases remaining between them. CDR3 length: 17 residues. CDR1 and CDR2 (germline): SGHTA, FQGNSA. The variable domain in full, completed from reference TRBV7-2 and TRBJ2-7, reads GAGVSQSPSNKVTEKGKDVELRCDPISGHTALYWYRQSLGQGLEFLIYFQGNSAPDKSGLPSDRFSAERTGGSVSTLTIQRTQQEDSAVYLCASSFYLATMSRGEQYFGPGTRLTVT.

The chain recombines TRBV5-1 with TRBJ2-2, with 8 bases lining up with TRBD1. CDR1 SGHRS and CDR2 YFSETQ come from the germline V gene. CDR3 length: 16 amino acids. Germline trimming cut 6 bases from V and 7 bases from J; bases unmatched to any gene: 14. For the CDR3, the DNA is TGCGCCAGCAACAACATCAGGGGGCGCTTGGTCGGGGAGCTGTTTTTT. It codes for CASNNIRGRLVGELFF.

This chain joins TRBV18 and TRBJ2-1; 10 bases are a match to TRBD1. V shed 5 bases, J shed 1 base, and the junction held 5 bases outside the gene matches. Germline values: CDR1 KGHSH, CDR2 LQKENI. CDR3 length: 16 residues. The CDR3 reads CASSGRDRGSYNEQFF. The CDR3 coding sequence is TGTGCCAGCTCAGGCCGGGACAGGGGTTCCTACAATGAGCAGTTCTTC.

The chain uses TRBV2 and TRBJ2-2, with 7 bases that match TRBD1. The length of the CDR3 is 13 residues. Trimming took 6 bases from V and 6 from J; bases not matched to a gene: 4. The V gene's germline CDR1 is SNHLY and CDR2 FYNNEI. CDR3 nucleotide sequence: TGTGCCAGCAGCTACAGGGGAGCCGGGGAGCTGTTTTTT. Translating gives CASSYRGAGELFF.